Below are 28 T cell receptor beta chains sequenced from a single sample in a study of CD8 T cells in Susac syndrome. The RNA, about 0.5 to 1 ug, was put through reverse transcription using random hexamers. TCRdb fed the immunoSEQ multiplex PCR reads into MiXCR, producing one record per CDR3 protein. The sample shows more than 65,000 distinct CDR3 sequences, approximately 94% of them seen only once. The sample was CD8+ T cells from PBMCs. These receptors were obtained from a human donor with multiple sclerosis.

The chain employs TRBV5-1 and TRBJ2-3; D might be TRBD2 (6 bases). The CDR3 length is 15 residues. With 0 bases removed from V and 1 base from J, the gap between germline ends came to 9 bases. From germline, CDR1 is SGHRS and CDR2 YFSETQ. CDR3 residues: CASSLVTGGTDTQYF. CDR3 bases: TGCGCCAGCAGCTTGGTAACGGGGGGCACAGATACGCAGTATTTT.

CDR3 DNA sequence: TGCAGTGCTAGAGAGGGACAGCAGTTCTTC. Its translation: CSAREGQQFF. J is TRBJ2-1 and V is TRBV20-1; D possibly matches TRBD1 or TRBD2 (5 bases each). Trimming cost V 0 bases and J 11 bases, with 5 bases left between them. The CDR3 is 10 residues long. Germline V gene lookup returns CDR1 DFQATT and CDR2 SNEGSKA (reference sequence).

The gene calls are TRBV7-9 and TRBJ2-1; 11 bases map to TRBD2. The trim removed 8 bases at V and 6 bases at J, leaving 0 bases unmatched. This CDR3 has 12 amino acids. Germline assignment: CDR1 SEHNR and CDR2 FQNEAQ (reference sequence). CDR3 DNA: TGTGCCAGCGGACTAGCGGGCAATGAGCAGTTCTTC. Translating it yields CASGLAGNEQFF.

This chain connects TRBV12-3 or TRBV12-4 to TRBJ1-5, with D perhaps matching TRBD1 (5 bases). Trimming pared 1 base from V and 4 bases from J, leaving 14 bases between. This CDR3 comprises 16 residues. The CDR3 DNA sequence: TGTGCCAGCAGTTTAGGGTCTTACGGGGGGAATCAGCCCCAGCATTTT. Amino acid sequence: CASSLGSYGGNQPQHF.

The chain is built from TRBV7-2 and TRBJ2-7, with D uncertain. Germline values: CDR1 SGHTA, CDR2 FQGNSA. The CDR3 spans 16 residues. Trimming removed 1 base from V and 3 bases from J, with 16 bases in between. The CDR3 loop reads CASSLVLRNDYYEQYF. The CDR3 bases are TGTGCCAGCAGCTTAGTACTGCGGAACGATTACTACGAGCAGTACTTC.

The gene calls are TRBV11-2 and TRBJ1-5, with D possibly being TRBD1 (5 bases). CDR1 SGHAT and CDR2 FQNNGV come from the germline V gene. The CDR3 is made up of 11 amino acids. Trimming removed 11 bases from V and 4 bases from J, with 9 bases in between. The CDR3 sequence: CAEGSNQPQHF. In DNA form, the CDR3 reads TGTGCCGAGGGGTCTAATCAGCCCCAGCATTTT.

This chain links TRBV12-3 or TRBV12-4 with TRBJ2-5; possibly TRBD1 for D (5 bases). Trimming cost V 5 bases and J 5 bases, with 18 bases left between them. The length of the CDR3 is 15 residues. The CDR3 DNA reads as TGTGCCAGCAGTCGGAGACAAGGGGCGGATGAGACCCAGTACTTC. Protein sequence: CASSRRQGADETQYF.

J is TRBJ2-1 and V is TRBV9; D is unresolved. CDR3 length: 15 residues. Deletions cut 3 bases from V and 0 bases from J, with 10 bases between. The germline CDR1 and CDR2 sequences are SGDLS and YYNGEE. The DNA for the CDR3 is TGTGCCAGCAGCGCGGACGGTAGCTCCTACAATGAGCAGTTCTTC. Translated, it gives CASSADGSSYNEQFF. The full variable domain, in which reference TRBV9 and TRBJ2-1 provide the parts outside the CDR3, is DSGVTQTPKHLITATGQRVTLRCSPRSGDLSVYWYQQSLDQGLQFLIQYYNGEERAKGNILERFSAQQFPDLHSELNLSSLELGDSALYFCASSADGSSYNEQFFGPGTRLTVL.

This rearrangement joins TRBV20-1 to TRBJ1-2; weak D call: TRBD1 (5 bases). V dropped 1 base and J dropped 3 bases, with 12 bases sitting between them. Germline assignment: CDR1 DFQATT and CDR2 SNEGSKA (reference sequence). The CDR3 has 14 amino acids. This chain's CDR3 is CSARGGGEDYGYTF. In nucleotides, the CDR3 is TGCAGTGCTAGAGGGGGGGGAGAGGACTATGGCTACACCTTC.

The chain has TRBV6-4 and TRBJ2-5; 13 bases map to TRBD2. Unmatched junction bases numbered 1, after V lost 3 bases and J lost 3 bases. The CDR3 sequence is 15 residues long. Germline assignment: CDR1 MRHNA and CDR2 SNTAGT. The DNA for the CDR3 is TGTGCCAGCAGTGAACTAGCGGGAGGGAAAGAGACCCAGTACTTC. The encoded protein is CASSELAGGKETQYF.

This clonotype was counted a single time. This chain joins TRBV9 and TRBJ2-7, with a possible D match to TRBD2 (5 bases). In germline, CDR1 is SGDLS, CDR2 YYNGEE. The CDR3 is made up of 14 amino acids. The germline V and J ends were trimmed by 0 bases and 1 base, with 8 bases remaining between them. The CDR3 DNA is TGTGCCAGCAGCGTAGACAGAGGGTCCTACGAGCAGTACTTC. Its translation: CASSVDRGSYEQYF.

The genes are TRBV2 and TRBJ1-1; D is unclear. CDR1 is SNHLY and CDR2 is FYNNEI in the germline V gene. Trimming took 3 bases from V and 5 from J, leaving 10 bases between them. The CDR3 length is 13 residues. CDR3 loop: CASSEGIRTEAFF. The CDR3 DNA follows: TGTGCCAGCAGTGAGGGGATTAGGACTGAAGCTTTCTTT.

This rearrangement joins TRBV20-1 to TRBJ2-5; D is unclear. This CDR3 comprises 13 residues. Deletions cut 0 bases from V and 3 bases from J, with 8 bases between. The germline V gene encodes CDR1 DFQATT and CDR2 SNEGSKA (reference sequence). The CDR3 protein is CSARDRREETQYF. CDR3 nucleotides: TGCAGTGCTAGAGATCGTAGGGAAGAGACCCAGTACTTC.

The rearrangement uses TRBV30 and TRBJ2-1, with 7 bases fitting TRBD2. After removal of 0 bases from V and 2 bases from J, the junction contained 10 bases not matched to a gene. The CDR3 has 17 residues. Germline CDR1 GTSNPN, CDR2 SVGIG (reference sequence). CDR3 in amino acids: CAWSVLGGGRTYNEQFF. The CDR3 DNA reads TGTGCCTGGAGTGTTTTGGGGGGGGGAAGAACCTACAATGAGCAGTTCTTC.

This clonotype came up once. The rearrangement joins TRBV13 to TRBJ1-5, with 8 bases aligning to TRBD1. Germline V CDR1 and CDR2: PRHDT, FYEKMQ (reference sequence). The CDR3 is made up of 14 amino acids. Losses at the gene ends were 3 bases for V and 7 bases for J; bases not matched to a gene: 5. The CDR3 sequence: CASSFRQGSQPQHF. The CDR3 nucleotides are TGTGCCAGCAGCTTTCGACAGGGGAGCCAGCCCCAGCATTTT.

V and J are TRBV12-3 or TRBV12-4 and TRBJ2-5; 9 bases agree with TRBD1. The V gene end was trimmed by 6 bases and the J gene end by 3 bases; junction bases not matched to a gene: 14. The CDR3 consists of 17 residues. The CDR3: CASSGTGKRKSEETQYF. CDR3 coding DNA: TGTGCCAGCAGCGGGACAGGGAAACGAAAAAGTGAAGAGACCCAGTACTTC.

In the case of this clonotype: The junction departs from germline at one end; a sequencing error may be responsible. The chain joins TRBV15 to TRBJ2-5; D remains ambiguous. The germline V gene encodes CDR1 LNHNV and CDR2 YYDKDF (reference sequence). The CDR3 is 15 residues long. The chain's CDR3 is CATSREGLGQETQYF. CDR3 nucleotide sequence: TGTGCCACCAGCCGAGAAGGGTTGGGCCAAGAGACCCAGTACTTC.

V usage is TRBV9 and J usage is TRBJ2-1; possibly TRBD1 for D (6 bases). Trimming stripped 0 bases from V and 7 bases from J, with 20 bases between. Looked up from germline, CDR1 is SGDLS and CDR2 is YYNGEE. The CDR3 is made up of 17 amino acids. The CDR3 loop is CASSVELYRDPRNEQFF. CDR3 DNA: TGTGCCAGCAGCGTAGAATTATACAGGGATCCGAGGAATGAGCAGTTCTTC. Variable domain in full (rest from reference TRBV9 and TRBJ2-1): DSGVTQTPKHLITATGQRVTLRCSPRSGDLSVYWYQQSLDQGLQFLIQYYNGEERAKGNILERFSAQQFPDLHSELNLSSLELGDSALYFCASSVELYRDPRNEQFFGPGTRLTVL.

The chain joins TRBV30 to TRBJ2-7; D assignment may be TRBD1 or TRBD2 (5 bases each). Germline lookup yields CDR1 GTSNPN and CDR2 SVGIG (reference sequence). V dropped 4 bases and J dropped 7 bases, with 20 bases sitting between them. The CDR3 has 14 residues. This CDR3 reads CAWTSTGSATEQYF. The CDR3 nucleotides are TGTGCCTGGACCTCAACAGGTAGCGCTACGGAGCAGTACTTC.

The rearrangement joins TRBV12-3 or TRBV12-4 to TRBJ1-5; D is possibly TRBD1 (6 bases). V lost 6 bases to trimming and J lost 3 bases, with 12 bases between them. CDR3 length: 14 residues. Here the CDR3 DNA reads TGTGCCAGCAGCATACAGGGTTACAATCAGCCCCAGCATTTT. Its protein product is CASSIQGYNQPQHF.

This clonotype appeared a few times. The chain has TRBV3-1 and TRBJ1-2; 7 nucleotides match TRBD1. V was clipped by 7 bases and J by 5 bases; unmatched bases: 10. Looked up from germline, CDR1 is LGHDT and CDR2 is YNNKEL (reference sequence). The CDR3 contains 14 residues. The DNA for the CDR3 is TGTGCCAGCAAGTACCGGGACAGCGGTTATGGCTACACCTTC. Protein sequence: CASKYRDSGYGYTF. Full variable domain (rest looked up from reference TRBV3-1 and TRBJ1-2): DTAVSQTPKYLVTQMGNDKSIKCEQNLGHDTMYWYKQDSKKFLKIMFSYNNKELIINETVPNRFSPKSPDKAHLNLHINSLELGDSAVYFCASKYRDSGYGYTFGSGTRLTVV.

The chain combines TRBV30 with TRBJ1-6; TRBD1 is a possible D gene (6 bases). CDR3 size: 13 residues. The V gene lost 5 bases and the J gene lost 7 bases, with 12 bases spanning the gap. Germline assignment: CDR1 GTSNPN and CDR2 SVGIG (reference sequence). CDR3 DNA: TGTGCCTGGGCCATAACAGGGAATTCACCCCTCCACTTT. Translation: CAWAITGNSPLHF.

The CDR3 region has the DNA TGTGCCAGCAGCCTAGCGGCTACAGATACGCAGTATTTT. Protein: CASSLAATDTQYF. The V and J genes are TRBV27 and TRBJ2-3; the match to TRBD2 covers 7 bases. The V segment lost 6 bases and the J segment 3 bases; nucleotides outside the gene matches: 3. The CDR3 is 13 amino acids. CDR1 is MNHEY and CDR2 is SMNVEV in the germline V gene (reference sequence).

This chain links TRBV20-1 with TRBJ2-7; 11 bases are shared with TRBD2. The V segment lost 6 bases and the J segment 3 bases; nucleotides outside the gene matches: 7. CDR1 is DFQATT, CDR2 SNEGSKA, per germline (reference sequence). The CDR3 extends over 14 amino acids. The CDR3 DNA reads TGCAGTGCCCAGGGACTAGCGGAGAGCTACGAGCAGTACTTC. Protein: CSAQGLAESYEQYF.

The chain links TRBV15 to TRBJ2-3, with D tentatively TRBD1 (5 bases). This CDR3 is built from 14 residues. Germline-derived CDR1 and CDR2 are LNHNV and YYDKDF (reference sequence). The germline V and J ends were trimmed by 7 bases and 1 base, with 12 bases remaining between them. This chain's CDR3 is CATKLTVGTDTQYF. The CDR3 bases are TGTGCCACCAAGTTGACAGTGGGCACAGATACGCAGTATTTT.

The chain uses TRBV4-1 and TRBJ2-3; no clear D. The ends were cut back, 6 bases at V and 5 bases at J, with 18 bases in the middle. This CDR3 spans 15 amino acids. The V gene's germline CDR1 is MGHRA and CDR2 YSYEKL. CDR3 nucleotides: TGCGCCAGCAGTCACGGGTTGGATCCACAAGATACGCAGTATTTT. This encodes CASSHGLDPQDTQYF.

The chain combines TRBV12-3 or TRBV12-4 with TRBJ1-2, with a tentative D call TRBD1 (5 bases). The V and J ends lost 3 bases and 7 bases respectively, with 12 bases between them. This CDR3 is 13 amino acids long. DNA of the CDR3: TGTGCCAGCAGTTTGGGGGGAGGCCCTGGCTACACCTTC. Its protein product is CASSLGGGPGYTF.

V and J are TRBV27 and TRBJ2-6, with D unclear. Germline CDR1 is MNHEY and CDR2 is SMNVEV (reference sequence). The V and J ends lost 4 bases and 4 bases respectively, with 11 bases between them. The CDR3 length is 15 residues. The CDR3 DNA is TGTGCCAGCAGTTCGACATTTATGGGGGCCAACGTCCTGACTTTC. As protein: CASSSTFMGANVLTF.